These T cell receptor delta chains were read from a single sample in a study of gamma-delta chains in newborns, infants, children. TCRdb re-called the reads with CATT. The data show 7,500 to 10,000 delta-chain clones, 22% seen once. Specimen: blood. These receptors all stem from a child who was a newborn, infant or young child, either healthy, febrile or measles-vaccinated (not recorded which). The conserved cysteine and the conserved F or W are not part of the CDR3 here. Fields, in order: V gene, J gene, CDR3 protein.

>TRDV2|TRDJ1
ACDTVGDPDKLI
>TRDV2|TRDJ1
ACDTVGIGDDKLT
>TRDV2|TRDJ2
ACDGLPRTGGSAAQLF
>TRDV2|TRDJ1
ACDTLSVLGDTWKLI
>TRDV2|TRDJ1
ACDTVPTYTGLSHTDKLI
>TRDV1|TRDJ1
ALGESRHWGILQDKLI
>TRDV1|TRDJ1
ALGELARILGDTRMEGTDKLI
>TRDV2|TRDJ1
ACDSVLGDTQLI
>TRDV2|TRDJ1
ACDTLGIRSDKLI
>TRDV2|TRDJ1
ACDRLPSVRGYTDKLI
>TRDV2|TRDJ3
ACDTATTGGSFSLDTRQMF
>TRDV2|TRDJ3
ACDTLTGTSSWDTRQMF
>TRDV2|TRDJ1
ACDTVGIRPPDKLI
>TRDV2|TRDJ3
ACDTVLGELHSSLYTRQMF
>TRAV29/DV5|TRDJ1
AALAASSDVTVDPPYTDKLI
>TRDV2|TRDJ1
ACDTLSLYWGIEVSDKLI
>TRDV2|TRDJ1
ACDTVLGGGIGVTDKLI
>TRDV1|TRDJ4
ALGEHLHAGGFPRLGRPLI
>TRDV2|TRDJ1
ACDSIPLLGDTVADKLI
>TRDV2|TRDJ1
ACDTSWGITTDKLI
>TRDV2|TRDJ1
ACDALDTDKII
>TRDV2|TRDJ3
ACDTGTGGLSSWDTRQMF
>TRDV2|TRDJ1
ACDPLSGDLDKLI